This T cell receptor (beta chain) was identified in a study of T cell responses to AZD1222 COVID-19 vaccine. The method was immunoSEQ multiplex PCR; TCRdb's version includes in-frame clones alone and lacks a portion of them. The top ten clones hold approximately 1.5% of a sample with 120,000 or so clones, approximately 90% of them seen once. V was trimmed by 0 bases and J by 4 bases, leaving 15 bases between them. This CDR3 contains 15 residues. Germline CDR1 and CDR2: GTSNPN and SVGIG (reference sequence). The sample holds one count of this clone. The gene calls are TRBV30 and TRBJ1-2, with D tentatively TRBD1 (6 bases). The starting material was peripheral blood, obtained on day 0 of AZD1222 vaccination. This TCR was recovered from an adult in good health. CDR3 bases: TGTGCCTGGAGTGTGCCCGGGGGCCGTACCTATGGCTACACCTTC. It specifies CAWSVPGGRTYGYTF.